This T cell receptor (beta chain) was observed in a study of PD-1 blockade in classical Hodgkin lymphoma. Only in-frame clones appear in the TCRdb table, and some are missing; sequencing was by immunoSEQ multiplex PCR. In the table there are roughly 17,000 clones, roughly 85% of which are singletons. The length of the CDR3 is 14 residues. Points from the study as a whole: In CD4+ cells, TCR diversity went up significantly by C4D1, but in CD8+ cells it did not.

For this clone: The antigen is undetermined.

Time point described: cycle 4 day 1 (C4D1), after more than five weeks of nivolumab. Every patient experienced relapse after autologous stem cell transplantation, and brentuximab vedotin exposure varied. The source of this sequence is a human donor with classical Hodgkin lymphoma. The sample was peripheral blood mononuclear cells (PBMCs), taken before the fourth cycle of nivolumab. This chain links TRBV21-1 with TRBJ1-2. TRBV21-1 is listed as a pseudogene. The CDR3 reads CASRLEGGHYGYTF. DNA of the CDR3: TGTGCCAGCAGACTCGAGGGGGGGCATTATGGCTACACCTTC.